Presented here are 32 T cell receptor beta chains from one specimen sequenced in a study of memory CD8 T cells in hepatitis C reinfection. The sample's time point: pre-reinfection, 55 to 20 weeks before reinfection detection. Sorted cells were sequenced directly ex vivo without any in vitro expansion. Profiling relied on immunoSEQ multiplex PCR, and the TCRdb table lists in-frame clones only, not all of them. The profile covers approximately 51,000 clones, with roughly 86% appearing a single time and approximately 1% taken by the ten largest. Sequenced sample: naive CD8+ T cells sorted from blood. Receptor source: a man aged 18 to 30 with hepatitis C virus infection.

The chain carries TRBV11-2 and TRBJ1-1; 11 bases are a match to TRBD1. V lost 5 bases to trimming and J lost 5 bases; unmatched junction nucleotides: 7. Germline lookup yields CDR1 SGHAT and CDR2 FQNNGV. CDR3 size: 15 residues. For the CDR3, the DNA is TGTGCCAGCAGCCCCGGGACAGGGGGACGGACTGAAGCTTTCTTT. Its protein product is CASSPGTGGRTEAFF.

This chain uses TRBV27 with TRBJ2-4; 9 bases map to TRBD1. This CDR3 comprises 14 residues. With 5 bases clipped from V and 9 bases from J, the junction kept 8 bases outside the gene matches. Germline-derived CDR1 and CDR2 are MNHEY and SMNVEV (reference sequence). The CDR3 is CASSVQGAGGIQYF. CDR3 DNA sequence: TGTGCCAGCAGTGTACAGGGGGCTGGGGGCATTCAGTACTTC.

The chain couples TRBV15 to TRBJ2-7, with 10 bases fitting TRBD2. The CDR3 length is 19 residues. The germline V gene has CDR1 LNHNV and CDR2 YYDKDF (reference sequence). V dropped 1 base and J dropped 0; count of bases not matched to a gene: 12. The CDR3 bases are TGTGCCACCAGCAGAGCCCCCTTGGGCACTAGCGGGGACTCCTACGAGCAGTACGTC. Translating gives CATSRAPLGTSGDSYEQYV.

CDR3 protein: CSVTETSGRPSYNEQFF. The CDR3 coding sequence is TGCAGCGTTACAGAGACTAGCGGGAGGCCGTCCTACAATGAGCAGTTCTTC. The chain is built from TRBV29-1 and TRBJ2-1, with 13 bases matching TRBD2. The CDR3 consists of 17 residues. CDR1 and CDR2 from the germline V gene are SQVTM and ANQGSEA. J lost 1 base, V lost 5 bases, and 8 bases had no gene match.

The chain links TRBV5-6 to TRBJ2-5, with 7 bases fitting TRBD2. Looked up from germline, CDR1 is SGHDT and CDR2 is YYEEEE. CDR3 length equals 11 residues. Trimming removed 2 bases from V and 12 bases from J; junction bases left unmatched: 4. The CDR3 loop is CASSFLGREYF. In DNA form, the CDR3 reads TGTGCCAGCAGCTTTCTTGGGAGGGAGTACTTC.

This chain links TRBV5-4 with TRBJ2-7; weak D call: TRBD2 (5 bases). Per germline, CDR1 SGHNT and CDR2 YYREEE (reference sequence). Trimming removed 4 bases from V and 3 bases from J, with 14 bases in between. The CDR3 totals 14 residues. CDR3 nucleotide sequence: TGTGCCAGCAGCCAAGATGGACTGATCTACGAGCAGTACGTC. Its protein is CASSQDGLIYEQYV.

This clone has a single count. V usage is TRBV7-9 and J usage is TRBJ1-6; D unclear. Per germline, CDR1 SEHNR and CDR2 FQNEAQ (reference sequence). Trimming removed 1 base from V and 7 bases from J, with 17 bases in between. This CDR3 is 17 amino acids long. The chain's CDR3 is CASSLVADISVNSPLHF. In nucleotides, the CDR3 is TGTGCCAGCAGCTTAGTAGCCGATATAAGCGTAAATTCACCCCTCCACTTT.

This clone was recorded once. V usage is TRBV10-1 and J usage is TRBJ1-2; 7 nucleotides agree with TRBD1. CDR1 and CDR2 (germline): WNHNN, SYGVQD (reference sequence). The CDR3 loop spans 16 amino acids. V lost 0 bases, J lost 8 bases, and 12 bases stayed unmatched. CDR3 in DNA: TGCGCCAGCAGTGAGTCGACCGGCGACAGCAGGGGGGGCTACACCTTC. It encodes CASSESTGDSRGGYTF.

The chain combines TRBV6-1 with TRBJ2-1; weak D call: TRBD2 (5 bases). V was clipped by 8 bases and J by 7 bases, with 15 bases between them. This CDR3 contains 13 residues. Germline V gene data show CDR1 as MNHNS and CDR2 as SASEGT. CDR3 residues: CASHDPGLNEQFF. For the CDR3, the DNA is TGTGCCAGCCATGACCCGGGATTGAATGAGCAGTTCTTC.

This sequence joins TRBV7-9 and TRBJ1-1; no clear D gene. Germline-derived CDR1 and CDR2 are SEHNR and FQNEAQ (reference sequence). V shed 9 bases and J shed 6 bases, with 11 bases lying between them. The CDR3 totals 11 residues. CDR3 residues: CASGRGPEAFF. The DNA for the CDR3 is TGTGCCAGTGGAAGAGGTCCTGAAGCTTTCTTT.

The chain links TRBV6-1 to TRBJ2-7; a possible D gene is TRBD2 (6 bases). CDR3 length: 15 residues. V was pared by 5 bases and J by 4 bases, with 18 bases between. Germline CDR1 and CDR2: MNHNS and SASEGT. CDR3 DNA sequence: TGTGCCAGCAGTCCTCTCGGGGGAAGGATTTACGAGCAGTACTTC. Encoded protein: CASSPLGGRIYEQYF.

This chain uses TRBV11-2 with TRBJ1-2, with D possibly TRBD1 on 6 matching bases. The V gene's germline CDR1 is SGHAT and CDR2 FQNNGV. The V gene lost 5 bases and the J gene lost 6 bases, with 10 bases spanning the gap. There are 12 residues in the CDR3. DNA of the CDR3: TGTGCCAGCAGCCCCTACAGGGATGGCTACACCTTC. Its translation is CASSPYRDGYTF. Together with reference TRBV11-2 and TRBJ1-2, the CDR3 gives the full variable domain: EAGVAQSPRYKIIEKRQSVAFWCNPISGHATLYWYQQILGQGPKLLIQFQNNGVVDDSQLPKDRFSAERLKGVDSTLKIQPAKLEDSAVYLCASSPYRDGYTFGSGTRLTVV.

The chain has TRBV2 and TRBJ2-3; maybe TRBD2 (6 bases). The CDR3 loop spans 15 amino acids. Trimming removed 5 bases from V and 0 bases from J, with 12 bases in between. Germline CDR1 SNHLY, CDR2 FYNNEI. CDR3 loop: CASSRLGASTDTQYF. For the CDR3, the DNA is TGTGCCAGCAGTCGACTAGGGGCTAGCACAGATACGCAGTATTTT. Looking up the rest from reference TRBV2 and TRBJ2-3 gives the full variable domain: EPEVTQTPSHQVTQMGQEVILRCVPISNHLYFYWYRQILGQKVEFLVSFYNNEISEKSEIFDDQFSVERPDGSNFTLKIRSTKLEDSAMYFCASSRLGASTDTQYFGPGTRLTVL.

The gene calls are TRBV2 and TRBJ2-1, with 8 bases fitting TRBD2. The CDR3 has 19 amino acids. Germline trimming cut 5 bases from V and 7 bases from J; bases unmatched to any gene: 22. Per germline, CDR1 SNHLY and CDR2 FYNNEI. CDR3 nucleotide sequence: TGTGCCAGCAGTCCTCGACTTGGGAGCGGGAGCCTTGCGGGAAATGAGCAGTTCTTC. This encodes CASSPRLGSGSLAGNEQFF.

This chain joins TRBV10-3 and TRBJ2-3; the match to TRBD2 covers 7 bases. This CDR3 is 15 amino acids long. V lost 0 bases and J lost 2; bases outside the gene matches: 2. The germline gives CDR1 ENHRY, CDR2 SYGVKD. Here the CDR3 DNA reads TGTGCCATCAGTGAGTCTGGACTAGTCACAGATACGCAGTATTTT. Protein: CAISESGLVTDTQYF.

This clone was seen only a few times. The V and J genes are TRBV7-6 and TRBJ2-2; possible D gene TRBD1, 6 bases. The CDR3 sequence is 15 residues long. Trimming pared 6 bases from V and 3 bases from J, leaving 14 bases between. Germline lookup yields CDR1 SGHVS and CDR2 FNYEAQ. DNA of the CDR3: TGTGCCAGCAGACAGGGAGTCGAGGACACCGGGGAGCTGTTTTTT. Translated, it gives CASRQGVEDTGELFF. The full variable domain, in which reference TRBV7-6 and TRBJ2-2 provide the parts outside the CDR3, is GAGVSQSPRYKVTKRGQDVALRCDPISGHVSLYWYRQALGQGPEFLTYFNYEAQQDKSGLPNDRFSAERPEGSISTLTIQRTEQRDSAMYRCASRQGVEDTGELFFGEGSRLTVL.

The CDR3 DNA reads TGTGCCAGCAGCTTAGATGGAGCAGATACGCAGTATTTT. Translating gives CASSLDGADTQYF. The V gene is TRBV7-8, the J gene TRBJ2-3; D remains unclear. The CDR3 has 13 residues. The germline V gene encodes CDR1 SGHVS and CDR2 FQNEAQ. V lost 1 base and J lost 4, with 6 bases in between.

The rearrangement uses TRBV6-1 and TRBJ2-1; no firm D call. CDR3 length: 12 residues. V lost 1 base and J lost 9, with 7 bases in between. CDR1 is MNHNS and CDR2 is SASEGT in the germline V gene. CDR3 region: CASSEDSPEQFF. In DNA form, the CDR3 reads TGTGCCAGCAGTGAAGACTCCCCTGAGCAGTTCTTC.

This chain joins TRBV19 and TRBJ2-3; D might be TRBD1 (5 bases). Trimming shortened V by 5 bases and J by 4 bases, and 7 bases separated the two germline ends. CDR3 length: 12 residues. CDR1 and CDR2 (germline): LNHDA, SQIVND (reference sequence). Here the CDR3 DNA reads TGTGCCAGTAGTTGGGGCGCAGATACGCAGTATTTT. Residues: CASSWGADTQYF.

V is TRBV28 and J is TRBJ2-3; D may be TRBD1 (7 bases). V lost 6 bases and J lost 0, with 16 bases in between. CDR1 MDHEN and CDR2 SYDVKM come from the germline V gene. The CDR3 length is 16 residues. The CDR3, as DNA: TGTGCCAGCAGGCCGCAGGGGGACTCTAGCACAGATACGCAGTATTTT. As protein: CASRPQGDSSTDTQYF.

V usage is TRBV4-1 and J usage is TRBJ1-5; D unresolved. This CDR3 spans 18 amino acids. The ends were cut back, 2 bases at V and 0 bases at J, with 17 bases in the middle. Looked up from germline, CDR1 is MGHRA and CDR2 is YSYEKL. CDR3 loop: CASSQYVSWQNSNQPQHF. CDR3 DNA: TGCGCCAGCAGCCAATACGTCTCTTGGCAAAATAGCAATCAGCCCCAGCATTTT.

This sequence joins TRBV20-1 and TRBJ2-1, with no clear D. This CDR3 has 10 residues. Germline V gene lookup returns CDR1 DFQATT and CDR2 SNEGSKA (reference sequence). V lost 7 bases and J lost 5, with 6 bases in between. CDR3 sequence: CSVGDNEQFF. DNA of the CDR3: TGCAGTGTAGGAGACAATGAGCAGTTCTTC.

This clone is a singleton in its sample. The V call is TRBV7-9, the J call TRBJ2-1, with D perhaps matching TRBD2 (6 bases). The germline V and J ends were trimmed by 1 base and 2 bases, with 6 bases remaining between them. Germline CDR1 is SEHNR and CDR2 is FQNEAQ (reference sequence). CDR3 length equals 14 residues. CDR3 in amino acids: CASSLVAAYNEQFF. The CDR3 region has the DNA TGTGCCAGCAGCTTAGTAGCGGCCTACAATGAGCAGTTCTTC.

This rearrangement joins TRBV6-5 to TRBJ2-7, with D maybe TRBD2 (6 bases). V gave up 1 base and J gave up 2 bases, with 12 bases separating them. Germline V gives CDR1 MNHEY, CDR2 SVGAGI. This CDR3 has 15 residues. The CDR3, as DNA: TGTGCCAGCAGTTACTGGAGCGGAGGGGCCTACGAGCAGTACTTC. It is translated as CASSYWSGGAYEQYF.

This chain uses TRBV6-6 with TRBJ1-5; D perhaps matches TRBD1 (5 bases). The germline V gene has CDR1 MNHNY and CDR2 SVGAGI (reference sequence). The CDR3 length is 12 residues. V shed 8 bases and J shed 6 bases, with 11 bases lying between them. Written as DNA, the CDR3 is TGTGCCAGCGCGATGGGGGGTCAGCCCCAGCATTTT. Amino acid sequence: CASAMGGQPQHF.

The chain uses TRBV7-9 and TRBJ2-5; D possibly corresponds to TRBD1 (6 bases). The CDR3 is 16 amino acids. V was trimmed by 5 bases and J by 2 bases, leaving 18 bases between them. Germline CDR1 and CDR2: SEHNR and FQNEAQ (reference sequence). CDR3 nucleotides: TGTGCCAGCAGCCGATCGCCCGCAGGGGTACAAGAGACCCAGTACTTC. Amino acid sequence: CASSRSPAGVQETQYF.

The V and J genes are TRBV5-6 and TRBJ1-5; 10 nucleotides align to TRBD1. The V gene end was trimmed by 4 bases and the J gene end by 7 bases; junction bases not matched to a gene: 11. The CDR3 spans 16 residues. The germline V gene has CDR1 SGHDT and CDR2 YYEEEE. The DNA of the CDR3 is TGTGCCAGCAGCCCTAGAGGGGGGACAGGGGCCCAGCCCCAGCATTTT. It specifies CASSPRGGTGAQPQHF.

The chain combines TRBV10-1 with TRBJ2-5; 10 bases map to TRBD2. Near its end, the DNA agrees better with TRBJ2-7, so the J call may be wrong. The CDR3 spans 18 residues. Germline V gene data show CDR1 as WNHNN and CDR2 as SYGVQD (reference sequence). The CDR3 nucleotides are TGCGCCAGCAGTGACCGTATTTCAACTAGCGGGACTATCTACGAGCAGTACTTC. Translated: CASSDRISTSGTIYEQYF.

Only a few counts were recorded for this clone. The chain joins TRBV6-1 to TRBJ1-5; D uncertain. The germline gives CDR1 MNHNS, CDR2 SASEGT. The CDR3 loop spans 15 amino acids. Trimming shortened V by 2 bases and J by 2 bases, and 10 bases separated the two germline ends. CDR3 nucleotide sequence: TGTGCCAGCAGTGAACGAGGGTTCGGCAATCAGCCCCAGCATTTT. Translating gives CASSERGFGNQPQHF.

The chain joins TRBV29-1 to TRBJ2-1, with D perhaps TRBD1 (5 bases). CDR3 size: 12 residues. Trimming pared 8 bases from V and 8 bases from J, leaving 16 bases between. The germline CDR1 and CDR2 sequences are SQVTM and ANQGSEA. The CDR3 loop reads CSSLTTVDEQFF. DNA for the CDR3: TGCAGCTCATTGACGACAGTTGATGAGCAGTTCTTC.

The chain links TRBV28 to TRBJ2-6; 9 bases are a match to TRBD2. CDR1 and CDR2 from the germline V gene are MDHEN and SYDVKM. Unmatched junction bases numbered 5, after V lost 5 bases and J lost 3 bases. The CDR3 totals 16 residues. CDR3 in amino acids: CASSTVAGVGANVLTF. In DNA form, the CDR3 reads TGTGCCAGCAGTACCGTAGCGGGAGTTGGGGCCAACGTCCTGACTTTC.

V usage is TRBV27 and J usage is TRBJ2-3; 8 nucleotides line up with TRBD2. Trimming took 6 bases from V and 0 from J; bases not matched to a gene: 11. The CDR3 loop spans 17 amino acids. CDR1 MNHEY and CDR2 SMNVEV come from the germline V gene (reference sequence). For the CDR3, the DNA is TGTGCCAGCAGCCCACTTGAGGTAGCGGGAAGCACAGATACGCAGTATTTT. As protein: CASSPLEVAGSTDTQYF.